The 2 T cell receptor beta chains given below trace back to one sample, sequenced in a study of T cells in women clearing cervical HPV infection. Sequencing used immunoSEQ multiplex PCR; TCRdb keeps in-frame clones, though not all of them. The sample data list about 40,000 clones. Sequences were obtained from blood buffy coat. The source of these receptors is a woman between 18 and 75 years old with a cervical HPV16 infection that either progressed to CIN3+ or cleared (not recorded which).

Concerning this clone itself: Read sequence stops 3 residues before the CDR3 end, and the germline J gene provides the missing end. This sample includes further DNA sequences coding for the same CDR3. The chain carries TRBV2 and TRBJ1-2; D is perhaps TRBD1 (5 bases). Trimming took 4 bases from V and 4 from J, leaving 7 bases between them. Looked up from germline, CDR1 is SNHLY and CDR2 is FYNNEI. The CDR3 contains 12 residues. CDR3 residues: CASSVRGYGYTF. The sequenced CDR3 bases are TGTGCCAGCAGTGTGAGGGGCTATGGC.

In regard to this clone: The read gets to within 3 residues of the CDR3 end, and the germline J gene fills in the rest. V gene TRBV19 combines with J gene TRBJ2-2; 8 bases align to TRBD2. CDR3 length equals 17 residues. Germline lookup yields CDR1 LNHDA and CDR2 SQIVND (reference sequence). V lost 3 bases and J lost 7; bases outside the gene matches: 13. This CDR3 is CASSMLKRGGLGGELFF. Incomplete CDR3 DNA: TGTGCCAGTAGTATGTTAAAACGGGGGGGCCTCGGCGGGGAG. The whole variable domain, filled in from reference TRBV19 and TRBJ2-2, reads DGGITQSPKYLFRKEGQNVTLSCEQNLNHDAMYWYRQDPGQGLRLIYYSQIVNDFQKGDIAEGYSVSREKKESFPLTVTSAQKNPTAFYLCASSMLKRGGLGGELFFGEGSRLTVL.